Sequencing of this T cell receptor (beta chain) was carried out in a study of blood T cell repertoires in COVID-19. After removal of 5 bases from V and 1 base from J, the junction contained 8 bases not matched to a gene. The germline V gene has CDR1 SGHTA and CDR2 FQGNSA. This CDR3 region has 17 residues. In the original processing: Amplifying reference gene primers gave estimates of nucleated cell counts. Clones were read by immunoSEQ multiplex PCR, and TCRdb kept only the in-frame ones, dropping some. V and J calls and clone size are copied from that table; D and trimming were computed from the DNA. The table records 350,000 to 400,000 clones, 90% of them present only once.

Sequenced input: peripheral blood. The source of this sequence is a young man with active or convalescent COVID-19. V usage is TRBV7-2 and J usage is TRBJ2-2; 9 bases agree with TRBD1. CDR3 bases: TGTGCCAGCAGCCAAAGACCGGGACAGGGGAACACCGGGGAGCTGTTTTTT. This gives the protein CASSQRPGQGNTGELFF. Looking up the rest from reference TRBV7-2 and TRBJ2-2 gives the full variable domain: GAGVSQSPSNKVTEKGKDVELRCDPISGHTALYWYRQSLGQGLEFLIYFQGNSAPDKSGLPSDRFSAERTGGSVSTLTIQRTQQEDSAVYLCASSQRPGQGNTGELFFGEGSRLTVL.